This T cell receptor (beta chain) appears in the sequencing data of a study of early T cells in non-severe SARS-CoV-2 infection. About the study: With bulk RNA from unsorted whole blood as input, sequencing yielded unpaired chains. General study points: Matching against VDJdb likely underestimated virus-specific expansions, favoring anti-spike CD8.

The CDR3 loop spans 12 amino acids. CDR1 is ENHRY, CDR2 SYGVKD, per germline. Trimming left V 10 bases short and J 2 bases short, with 12 bases between. Unique molecular identifiers tagged individual cDNA molecules. TCRdb reprocessed the 5' RACE reads via MiXCR and lists one record per CDR3 protein. In the table there are around 62,000 distinct CDR3 sequences, around 12% of which are singletons. This clonotype was recorded a few times. Its antigen is not known. Sequencing was carried out using whole blood. This receptor was identified in an adult who was a healthcare worker with PCR-confirmed SARS-CoV-2 infection or an uninfected control (not recorded which). The V gene is TRBV10-3, the J gene TRBJ2-7; possible D gene TRBD1, 6 bases. The CDR3 DNA is TGTGCCACTAGGGACAACGCCTACGAGCAGTACTTC. It encodes CATRDNAYEQYF.